These 4 T cell receptor beta chains originate from one sample sequenced in a study of blood T cells in healthy people across ages. Alongside a J-beta primer mix, a sample-barcoded 5' primer served in a second PCR lasting about 7 to 12 cycles. TCRdb processed the 5' RACE reads anew with MiXCR; each CDR3 protein has one entry. The sample lists under 1,100,000 distinct CDR3 sequences; almost 25% were seen once. This sample was also put to use in a study of T cells of mothers and their children.

The sample was blood. The receptors were sampled from a girl aged 2-10 years in good health.

The CDR3 is CSVFSWTSDYHEQFF. The CDR3 DNA is TGCAGCGTATTTTCCTGGACTAGCGATTACCATGAGCAGTTCTTC. The rearrangement links TRBV29-1 to TRBJ2-1; TRBD2 aligns across 9 bases. The V gene end was trimmed by 6 bases and the J gene end by 8 bases; junction bases not matched to a gene: 14. The V gene's germline CDR1 is SQVTM and CDR2 ANQGSEA. This CDR3 comprises 15 residues.

This clonotype has only a few counts. The chain links TRBV7-2 to TRBJ1-6; D unresolved. The CDR3 has 15 amino acids. Germline CDR1 reads SGHTA; CDR2 reads FQGNSA. Trimming removed 1 base at V and 5 bases at J, with 9 bases between. This CDR3 reads CASSLVGIDNSPLHF. CDR3 DNA: TGTGCCAGCAGCTTAGTAGGGATCGATAATTCACCCCTCCACTTT.

This clonotype was recorded a few times. The genes are TRBV7-2 and TRBJ2-5; D uncertain. The J call may be in error: the DNA end matches TRBJ2-7 better. The CDR3 length is 15 residues. Germline V lookup: CDR1 SGHTA, CDR2 FQGNSA. CDR3 in amino acids: CASSLEGWKNHEQYF. The CDR3 DNA reads as TGTGCCAGCAGCTTAGAGGGATGGAAGAATCACGAGCAGTACTTC.

This clonotype was detected only a few times. The J gene is TRBJ1-2, the V gene TRBV5-1; D not certain. Germline V lookup: CDR1 SGHRS, CDR2 YFSETQ. V shed 4 bases and J shed 6 bases, with 10 bases lying between them. This CDR3 has 12 amino acids. The CDR3 reads CASSQSYDGYTF. The CDR3 DNA follows: TGCGCCAGCAGCCAAAGCTATGATGGCTACACCTTC.